These T cell receptor beta chains were read from a single sample in a study of cytomegalovirus exposure and HLA in healthy donors. Produced via immunoSEQ multiplex PCR; TCRdb's table is partial and in-frame only. The sample lists roughly 100,000 clones, roughly 80% occurring once. The specimen sequenced was PBMCs. These receptors originate from a woman aged 40 to 49 in good health and CMV-seropositive. Both conserved end residues are part of each CDR3. A D gene is named only where the DNA matches it firmly. Some rows have no size entry. The others give once, few or many, or a class for an expanded clone.

>TRBJ1-1|15|TRBV10-3|TRBD1|-
CAISADLGGYTEAFF
TGTGCCATCAGTGCTGATCTAGGGGGCTATACTGAAGCTTTCTTT
>TRBJ2-5|12|TRBV2|-|-
CASKERSETQYF
TGTGCCAGCAAGGAGCGGTCAGAGACCCAGTACTTC
>TRBJ2-5|12|TRBV5-6|-|-
CASSLELETQYF
TGTGCCAGCAGCTTGGAACTTGAGACCCAGTACTTC
>TRBJ1-1|14|TRBV5-8|-|-
CASSRYREGTEAFF
TGTGCCAGCAGCCGCTACAGGGAAGGTACTGAAGCTTTCTTT
>TRBJ2-3|15|TRBV5-1|-|-
CASVKAGLSTDTQYF
TGCGCCAGTGTAAAGGCGGGTCTGAGCACAGATACGCAGTATTTT
>TRBJ1-1|14|TRBV28|-|-
CASRGVDMNTEAFF
TGTGCCAGCAGAGGGGTCGACATGAACACTGAAGCTTTCTTT
>TRBJ2-5|16|TRBV4-2|TRBD2|-
CASSQDPRGGLETQYF
TGTGCCAGCAGCCAAGATCCCCGGGGGGGGTTGGAGACCCAGTACTTC
>TRBJ2-3|11|TRBV11-2|-|-
CASSSGDTQYF
TGTGCCAGCAGCTCGGGGGATACGCAGTATTTT
>TRBJ1-3|14|TRBV23-1|-|once
CASSSSYSGNTIYF
TGCGCCAGCAGTTCTTCCTACTCTGGAAACACCATATATTTT
>TRBJ2-3|15|TRBV5-1|TRBD1|-
CASSRGQARGDTQYF
TGCGCCAGCAGCCGGGGACAGGCGCGGGGAGATACGCAGTATTTT
>TRBJ2-7|14|TRBV5-1|TRBD1|few
CASSIGTGHYEQYF
TGCGCCAGCAGCATTGGGACAGGCCACTACGAGCAGTACTTC
>TRBJ2-7|14|TRBV19|-|-
CASSPPDRIYEQYF
TGTGCCAGTAGTCCCCCCGACAGGATCTACGAGCAGTACTTC
>TRBJ2-5|15|TRBV5-1|-|-
CASSLAGTRLETQYF
TGCGCCAGCAGCTTGGCCGGGACTCGGTTGGAGACCCAGTACTTC
>TRBJ1-2|16|TRBV27|-|-
CASSYLGAINLYGYTF
TGTGCCAGCAGTTACCTCGGAGCCATTAACCTCTATGGCTACACCTTC
>TRBJ1-1|16|TRBV27|-|-
CASSLKTGYMNTEAFF
TGTGCCAGCAGTTTAAAAACAGGGTACATGAACACTGAAGCTTTCTTT
>TRBJ1-5|16|TRBV27|-|-
CASSARFWEGNQPQHF
TGTGCCAGCAGTGCCAGATTCTGGGAGGGCAATCAGCCCCAGCATTTT
>TRBJ2-3|11|TRBV25-1|-|-
CASSSADTQYF
TGTGCCAGCAGTTCGGCAGATACGCAGTATTTT
>TRBJ2-7|13|TRBV6-5|-|-
CASNQRQSYEQYF
TGTGCCAGCAACCAACGACAATCCTACGAGCAGTACTTC
>TRBJ2-2|22|TRBV4-1|TRBD2|few
CASSQGWFGSGGLARNTGELFF
TGCGCCAGCAGCCAAGGATGGTTTGGGTCAGGGGGACTAGCGAGGAACACCGGGGAGCTGTTTTTT
>TRBJ1-6|15|TRBV7-2|-|-
CASSLLGGRNSPLHF
TGTGCCAGCAGCCTACTAGGGGGAAGAAATTCACCCCTCCACTTT
>TRBJ2-5|17|TRBV7-8|TRBD2|-
CASSLARSGDRQETQYF
TGTGCCAGCAGCTTAGCGCGTAGCGGGGACCGCCAAGAGACCCAGTACTTC
>TRBJ1-2|17|TRBV18|-|-
CASSPVERPPDFYGYTF
TGTGCCAGCTCACCCGTGGAGCGACCCCCTGACTTCTATGGCTACACCTTC
>TRBJ1-1|15|TRBV6-4|-|-
CASSDSHQGYPEAFF
TGTGCCAGCAGTGACTCGCACCAGGGATACCCTGAAGCTTTCTTT
>TRBJ1-2|15|TRBV10-3|-|-
CAIRQSQGKGYGYTF
TGTGCCATCAGACAATCGCAGGGGAAGGGCTATGGCTACACCTTC
>TRBJ2-2|14|TRBV2|TRBD1|-
CASMWDRGFGELFF
TGTGCCAGCATGTGGGACAGGGGTTTCGGGGAGCTGTTTTTT
>TRBJ2-6|17|TRBV5-1|-|-
CASSFLVRSSGANVLTF
TGCGCCAGCAGCTTCCTAGTCCGGAGCTCTGGGGCCAACGTCCTGACTTTC
>TRBJ2-1|15|TRBV7-3|TRBD2|-
CASSLRRGADNEQFF
TGTGCCAGCAGCTTACGGCGGGGGGCCGACAATGAGCAGTTCTTC
>TRBJ1-1|17|TRBV27|-|-
CASSLSRPVTANTEAFF
TGTGCCAGCAGTTTATCCCGACCGGTGACAGCAAACACTGAAGCTTTCTTT
>TRBJ2-7|16|TRBV13|TRBD2|-
CASSFRPAGGGHEQYF
TGTGCCAGCAGCTTCCGCCCGGCGGGAGGGGGGCACGAGCAGTACTTC
>TRBJ2-2|16|TRBV14|TRBD1|few
CASSRGQGAYTGELFF
TGTGCCAGCAGCCGTGGACAGGGAGCATACACCGGGGAGCTGTTTTTT
>TRBJ1-1|15|TRBV14|-|-
CASSRGRPLNTEAFF
TGTGCCAGCAGCCGGGGGCGCCCGTTGAACACTGAAGCTTTCTTT
>TRBJ2-5|17|TRBV29-1|TRBD2|-
CSVGVWGTSGSRETQYF
TGCAGCGTTGGGGTCTGGGGGACTAGCGGGAGTCGGGAGACCCAGTACTTC
>TRBJ2-7|13|TRBV5-6|TRBD1|-
CASSSTGTYEQYF
TGTGCCAGCAGCTCGACAGGGACATACGAGCAGTACTTC
>TRBJ2-2|16|TRBV4-3|-|-
CASSQDERKSTGELFF
TGCGCCAGCAGCCAAGACGAGAGGAAGAGCACCGGGGAGCTGTTTTTT
>TRBJ1-5|15|TRBV28|-|-
CASSYSLQANQPQHF
TGTGCCAGCAGTTATAGCTTACAGGCTAATCAGCCCCAGCATTTT
>TRBJ1-1|15|TRBV10-1|-|-
CASSEKDGGNTEAFF
TGCGCCAGCAGTGAAAAGGATGGCGGCAACACTGAAGCTTTCTTT
>TRBJ1-1|15|TRBV4-3|-|-
CASSLVPPLGGGAFF
TGCGCCAGCAGCCTCGTCCCTCCCCTGGGAGGGGGGGCTTTCTTT
>TRBJ1-1|14|TRBV28|TRBD1|-
CASRTGERDTEAFF
TGTGCCAGCAGGACAGGGGAAAGGGACACTGAAGCTTTCTTT
>TRBJ2-3|13|TRBV7-9|-|-
CASSLTAGDTQYF
TGTGCCAGCAGCTTAACAGCGGGAGATACGCAGTATTTT